This T cell receptor beta chain was sequenced for a study of shared clonotypes between healthy human individuals. CDR1 and CDR2 (germline): MNHNS, SASEGT. The V end was cut by 6 bases, the J end by 2 bases, with 12 bases between. The CDR3 loop spans 14 amino acids. TCRdb's table, derived via immunoSEQ multiplex PCR, lists solely in-frame clones and lacks some. The sample yields fewer than 600,000 clones, roughly 77% seen once. Sequences were obtained from PBMCs. This rearrangement joins TRBV6-1 to TRBJ2-3, with D perhaps TRBD2 (6 bases). This TCR was sampled from a woman aged 40-49 years in good health. Some clones in this sample may be carry-over from other donors' samples. The CDR3 region has the DNA TGTGCCAGCAGGGGGACTTTTAACACAGATACGCAGTATTTT. Translated: CASRGTFNTDTQYF.